The text below deals with one T cell receptor beta chain. The CDR3 is made up of 15 amino acids. Germline V lookup: CDR1 LGHDT, CDR2 YNNKEL (reference sequence). All donors came from Russia, were Caucasian and healthy, and spanned ages about 6 to 100. The record originates from a study of blood T cells in healthy people across ages. Alongside a J-beta primer mix, a sample-barcoded 5' primer served in a second PCR lasting roughly 6 to 11 cycles. Using its own MiXCR run on the 5' RACE reads, TCRdb lists one record per CDR3 protein. The table includes fewer than 2,000,000 distinct CDR3 sequences, 34% detected once.

The chain carries TRBV3-1 and TRBJ2-4, with D perhaps matching TRBD1 or TRBD2 (5 bases each). The J call is uncertain, as TRBJ2-7 better fits the DNA end. This sequence was found in a woman aged 25-40 years in good health. Sequencing used blood. CDR3 DNA sequence: TGTGCCAGCAGCCCCATATTGGGGACCTCGGGCGAGCAGTACTTC. Translated, it gives CASSPILGTSGEQYF.